The sequence of this T cell receptor beta chain was determined in a study of control samples from healthy donors and cancer patients. Only in-frame clones appear in the TCRdb table, and some are missing; sequencing was by immunoSEQ multiplex PCR. The data show 130,000 or so clones, 75% to 95% seen once. J lost 4 bases, V lost 1 base, and 6 bases had no gene match. The length of the CDR3 is 15 residues. The germline gives CDR1 SGHRS, CDR2 YFSETQ. The source is a man younger than 30 in good health. The sequencing sample was made of blood. The V gene is TRBV5-1, the J gene TRBJ1-2, with 8 bases that match TRBD1. This CDR3 is CASSLHAGGSYGYTF. The CDR3 nucleotides read TGCGCCAGCAGCTTGCACGCAGGGGGCAGCTATGGCTACACCTTC.